The 9 T cell receptor beta chains listed next were all sequenced from one sample in a study of CD8 T cells in ankylosing spondylitis. TCRdb passed the 5' RACE reads through MiXCR, listing each CDR3 protein once. Of approximately 110,000 distinct CDR3 sequences listed, 24% are singletons. The source material was synovial fluid, either unsorted or a sorted T cell fraction (not recorded which). These receptors were collected from a male donor with ankylosing spondylitis.

V and J are TRBV5-1 and TRBJ2-5; D unclear. Trimming left V 0 bases short and J 3 bases short, with 9 bases between. There are 14 residues in the CDR3. CDR1 and CDR2 from the germline V gene are SGHRS and YFSETQ. The CDR3 DNA is TGCGCCAGCAGCTTGGGGCGGAGAGAAGAGACCCAGTACTTC. It codes for CASSLGRREETQYF.

The gene calls are TRBV5-1 and TRBJ1-1, with D perhaps TRBD1 (6 bases). Trimming left V 4 bases short and J 5 bases short, with 12 bases between. This CDR3 is built from 13 residues. Germline V CDR1 and CDR2: SGHRS, YFSETQ. The CDR3 is CASSKGGWTEAFF. CDR3 bases: TGCGCCAGCAGCAAGGGGGGCTGGACTGAAGCTTTCTTT.

The V and J genes are TRBV5-5 and TRBJ2-5, with D possibly being TRBD2 (6 bases). The CDR3 totals 13 residues. Trimming took off 0 bases at V and 6 bases at J, with 9 bases between the two ends. CDR1 and CDR2 from the germline V gene are SGHKS and YYEKEE (reference sequence). For the CDR3, the DNA is TGTGCCAGCAGCTTGGGAGGAGGGCAGACCCAGTACTTC. It translates to CASSLGGGQTQYF. The whole variable domain, remainder taken from reference TRBV5-5 and TRBJ2-5, is DAGVTQSPTHLIKTRGQQVTLRCSPISGHKSVSWYQQVLGQGPQFIFQYYEKEERGRGNFPDRFSARQFPNYSSELNVNALLLGDSALYLCASSLGGGQTQYFGPGTRLLVL.

There are a few counts of this clonotype. The chain carries TRBV6-1 and TRBJ1-4; no clear D. CDR1 is MNHNS, CDR2 SASEGT, per germline. This CDR3 comprises 14 residues. V lost 5 bases and J lost 2, with 9 bases in between. CDR3 in amino acids: CASSRTATNEKLFF. In DNA form, the CDR3 reads TGTGCCAGCAGTCGGACCGCGACTAATGAAAAACTGTTTTTT.

This clonotype was detected many times. V and J are TRBV4-2 and TRBJ2-2; D is uncertain. With 0 bases removed from V and 5 bases from J, the gap between germline ends came to 10 bases. Germline assignment: CDR1 LGHNA and CDR2 YNFKEQ. The CDR3 extends over 15 amino acids. CDR3 nucleotide sequence: TGTGCCAGCAGCCAAGAAATAAGCGTGACCGGGGAGCTGTTTTTT. This encodes CASSQEISVTGELFF.

The chain has TRBV12-5 and TRBJ1-2, with TRBD1 as a possible D gene (5 bases). Germline V gene lookup returns CDR1 LGHNT and CDR2 FRNRAP. This CDR3 is 12 amino acids long. Trimming took off 0 bases at V and 8 bases at J, with 7 bases between the two ends. The DNA for the CDR3 is TGTGCTAGTGGTTTGGTGGGGCGCGGCTACACCTTC. This codes for CASGLVGRGYTF.

This clonotype was observed at least ten times. The chain combines TRBV14 with TRBJ2-5, with a possible D match to TRBD2 (5 bases). With 3 bases removed from V and 4 bases from J, the gap between germline ends came to 15 bases. CDR3 length equals 15 residues. Germline-derived CDR1 and CDR2 are SGHDN and FVKESK. This CDR3 is CASSQDSVLAETQYF. The CDR3 DNA follows: TGTGCCAGCAGCCAGGATTCCGTCCTAGCAGAGACCCAGTACTTC.

The genes are TRBV12-3 or TRBV12-4 and TRBJ1-5; 7 bases are shared with TRBD1. V was clipped by 5 bases and J by 3 bases; unmatched bases: 7. This CDR3 is built from 15 residues. For the CDR3, the DNA is TGTGCCAGCAGTCCCGGGACAGCCTTCAATCAGCCCCAGCATTTT. Translation: CASSPGTAFNQPQHF.

This clonotype appeared a few times. The chain has TRBV9 and TRBJ2-1; 8 bases map to TRBD2. The CDR3 is 16 amino acids. The junction had 4 bases not matched to a gene; V was cut back by 1 base and J by 1 base. Germline V gene lookup returns CDR1 SGDLS and CDR2 YYNGEE. The CDR3 loop is CASSVSGSVSYNEQFF. CDR3 bases: TGTGCCAGCAGCGTAAGCGGGAGCGTATCCTACAATGAGCAGTTCTTC.